The 26 T cell receptor beta chains presented below share a single source sample, sequenced in a study of T cell clonotyping in hematopoietic cell transplantation. Profiling relied on immunoSEQ multiplex PCR, and the TCRdb table lists in-frame clones only, not all of them. The sample consists of about 41,000 clones, 85% of them appearing once. The time point is: recipient sample about 28 days before transplant, after cytoreduction. The sample here was peripheral blood mononuclear cells, taken before stem cell transplant. The receptors come from a man aged 55 to 70 with acute myeloid leukemia. Some clones in this sample may be carry-over from other donors' samples.

The chain recombines TRBV7-3 with TRBJ1-4; maybe TRBD1 (5 bases). Trimming cost V 7 bases and J 8 bases, with 20 bases left between them. The CDR3 contains 15 residues. Germline assignment: CDR1 SGHTA and CDR2 FQGTGA. CDR3 bases: TGTGCCAGCATCACTGCCCAGTGGGGGAGGGAAAAACTGTTTTTT. As protein: CASITAQWGREKLFF.

The rearrangement joins TRBV27 to TRBJ1-4, with D uncertain. This CDR3 has 13 residues. Between the trimmed V and J ends, which lost 6 bases and 10 bases, there was a span of 15 bases. Per the germline V gene, CDR1 is MNHEY and CDR2 is SMNVEV (reference sequence). CDR3 DNA: TGTGCCAGCAGCTTCGCCTCTGCTGGAAAACTGTTTTTT. Amino acids: CASSFASAGKLFF.

The chain employs TRBV5-4 and TRBJ2-5, with 10 bases lining up with TRBD1. V trimming: 4 bases; J trimming: 5 bases; junction bases outside the gene matches: 8. CDR1 is SGHNT and CDR2 is YYREEE in the germline V gene (reference sequence). The CDR3 length is 15 residues. The CDR3 region is CASSPTGTGEETQYF. CDR3 coding DNA: TGTGCCAGCAGCCCGACCGGGACAGGGGAGGAGACCCAGTACTTC.

This chain joins TRBV4-2 and TRBJ2-7; D is ambiguous. CDR1 and CDR2 (germline): LGHNA, YNFKEQ. The CDR3 contains 17 residues. V was clipped by 1 base and J by 0 bases, with 16 bases between them. CDR3: CASSQGRLSNPSYEQYF. In DNA, the CDR3 is TGTGCCAGCAGCCAAGGTAGGCTAAGCAATCCCTCCTACGAGCAGTACTTC.

This chain connects TRBV7-8 to TRBJ2-7, with D possibly being TRBD1 (5 bases). V gave up 1 base and J gave up 3 bases, with 10 bases separating them. Germline assignment: CDR1 SGHVS and CDR2 FQNEAQ. This CDR3 has 14 amino acids. For the CDR3, the DNA is TGTGCCAGCAGCTTAGTCCAGGGTGTCTACGAGCAGTACTTC. Translation: CASSLVQGVYEQYF. The variable domain in full, with the rest retrieved from reference TRBV7-8 and TRBJ2-7, is GAGVSQSPRYKVAKRGQDVALRCDPISGHVSLFWYQQALGQGPEFLTYFQNEAQLDKSGLPSDRFFAERPEGSVSTLKIQRTQQEDSAVYLCASSLVQGVYEQYFGPGTRLTVT.

The V and J genes are TRBV11-2 and TRBJ2-7; D possibly corresponds to TRBD1 (6 bases). V lost 5 bases and J lost 3, with 20 bases in between. Per the germline V gene, CDR1 is SGHAT and CDR2 is FQNNGV. The CDR3 runs 16 residues. The CDR3 reads CASSRSPGTLNYEQYF. The CDR3 DNA reads as TGTGCCAGCAGCCGATCCCCCGGGACATTGAACTACGAGCAGTACTTC.

V is TRBV6-1 and J is TRBJ1-6, with 7 bases fitting TRBD1. The V segment lost 2 bases and the J segment 8 bases; nucleotides outside the gene matches: 3. Germline lookup yields CDR1 MNHNS and CDR2 SASEGT. The CDR3 spans 14 residues. The CDR3 sequence is CASSESGQHSPLHF. The DNA of the CDR3 is TGTGCCAGCAGTGAATCGGGACAGCATTCACCCCTCCACTTT.

The chain carries TRBV4-2 and TRBJ2-7; the match to TRBD1 covers 8 bases. The CDR3 is 16 residues long. Germline V gene data show CDR1 as LGHNA and CDR2 as YNFKEQ. The V segment lost 1 base and the J segment 0 bases; nucleotides outside the gene matches: 5. The CDR3 coding sequence is TGTGCCAGCAGCCAAGTGGGACAGGCGAGCTCCTACGAGCAGTACTTC. The encoded protein is CASSQVGQASSYEQYF.

The CDR3 loop reads CASRAGAMISEQYF. The CDR3, as DNA: TGTGCCAGCAGAGCGGGGGCCATGATTAGCGAGCAGTACTTC. The V call is TRBV7-2, the J call TRBJ2-7, with TRBD2 identical over 8 bases. Per germline, CDR1 SGHTA and CDR2 FQGNSA. J gave up 6 bases and V 6 bases, and 10 bases lay outside the gene matches. This CDR3 is 14 amino acids long.

The rearrangement joins TRBV27 to TRBJ2-7, with D perhaps being TRBD1 or TRBD2 (5 bases each). The germline CDR1 and CDR2 sequences are MNHEY and SMNVEV (reference sequence). V lost 6 bases, J lost 3 bases, and 12 bases lay in between. The CDR3 consists of 13 residues. The CDR3 nucleotides read TGTGCCAGCAGAGGAGTTGGGGGCTACGAGCAGTACTTC. Protein: CASRGVGGYEQYF.

Concerning this clone itself: The junction shows a germline mismatch at one end, possibly a read error. The V call is TRBV7-7, the J call TRBJ2-2; D perhaps matches TRBD1 (6 bases). The CDR3 sequence is 14 residues long. From germline, CDR1 is SSHAT and CDR2 FNYEAQ (reference sequence). The CDR3 sequence is CASSMTGSTGELFF. CDR3 coding DNA: TGTGCTAGCAGCATGACAGGTAGCACCGGGGAGCTGTTTTTT. Full variable domain (outside the CDR3, taken from reference TRBV7-7 and TRBJ2-2): GAGVSQSPRYKVTKRGQDVTLRCDPISSHATLYWYQQALGQGPEFLTYFNYEAQPDKSGLPSDRFSAERPEGSISTLTIQRTEQRDSAMYRCASSMTGSTGELFFGEGSRLTVL.

J is TRBJ1-6 and V is TRBV6-7; D possibly corresponds to TRBD1 (5 bases). TRBV6-7 is an ORF for which the function is uncertain. The ends were cut back, 7 bases at V and 5 bases at J, with 12 bases in the middle. The CDR3 consists of 14 residues. CDR3 in DNA: TGTGCCAGCACCACCGGGACTAATAATTCACCCCTCCACTTT. Residues: CASTTGTNNSPLHF.

The gene calls are TRBV19 and TRBJ1-1; 7 bases line up with TRBD1. From germline, CDR1 is LNHDA and CDR2 SQIVND (reference sequence). Trimming cost V 6 bases and J 2 bases; bases outside gene matches: 6. There are 14 residues in the CDR3. The CDR3 reads CASRNRGTNTEAFF. The CDR3 nucleotides are TGTGCCAGTAGAAACAGGGGCACCAACACTGAAGCTTTCTTT.

The rearrangement joins TRBV28 to TRBJ1-4; 8 bases are shared with TRBD1. CDR1 is MDHEN, CDR2 SYDVKM, per germline. The CDR3 has 14 amino acids. V lost 2 bases, J lost 6 bases, and 2 bases stayed unmatched. The CDR3 protein is CASSLQGAYEKLFF. For the CDR3, the DNA is TGTGCCAGCAGTTTACAGGGGGCCTATGAAAAACTGTTTTTT.

J is TRBJ2-7 and V is TRBV28; 7 nucleotides agree with TRBD1. Germline CDR1 and CDR2: MDHEN and SYDVKM. The CDR3 runs 14 residues. The junction had 8 bases not matched to a gene; V was cut back by 6 bases and J by 3 bases. CDR3 protein: CASSPQWTGYEQYF. The CDR3 region has the DNA TGTGCCAGCAGCCCTCAGTGGACAGGCTACGAGCAGTACTTC.

The chain joins TRBV19 to TRBJ1-5; perhaps TRBD1 as D (6 bases). CDR3 size: 13 residues. Germline V gene lookup returns CDR1 LNHDA and CDR2 SQIVND (reference sequence). Trimming cost V 3 bases and J 7 bases, with 10 bases left between them. The CDR3 region is CASSMRRGQPQHF. CDR3 DNA: TGTGCCAGTAGTATGAGGAGGGGGCAGCCCCAGCATTTT.

The chain links TRBV19 to TRBJ2-7, with D uncertain. CDR3 length equals 16 residues. Trimming stripped 3 bases from V and 0 bases from J, with 15 bases between. The germline gives CDR1 LNHDA, CDR2 SQIVND (reference sequence). CDR3 sequence: CASSIFAGQDSYEQYF. CDR3 sequence (DNA): TGTGCCAGTAGTATCTTTGCCGGTCAGGACTCCTACGAGCAGTACTTC. Full variable domain (outside the CDR3, taken from reference TRBV19 and TRBJ2-7): DGGITQSPKYLFRKEGQNVTLSCEQNLNHDAMYWYRQDPGQGLRLIYYSQIVNDFQKGDIAEGYSVSREKKESFPLTVTSAQKNPTAFYLCASSIFAGQDSYEQYFGPGTRLTVT.

This clone was found once. V gene TRBV11-3 combines with J gene TRBJ2-7, with TRBD2 matching 7 bases. CDR3 length: 15 residues. Per the germline V gene, CDR1 is SGHNT and CDR2 is YENEEA. J was trimmed by 3 bases and V by 6 bases; bases with no gene match: 11. The CDR3 DNA is TGTGCCAGCAGACCGTTTGAGCGGGGTGACTACGAGCAGTACTTC. Encoded protein: CASRPFERGDYEQYF.

The V gene is TRBV1, the J gene TRBJ2-3; the D segment call TRBD1 is taken from the table without a DNA check. TRBV1 is classified as a pseudogene. This CDR3 is built from 16 residues. Here the CDR3 reads CTSSQTTDRDKGTQYF. CDR3 DNA sequence: TGCACCAGCAGCCAAACTACGGACAGGGATAAGGGTACGCAGTATTTT.

The J gene is TRBJ2-7, the V gene TRBV2, with D perhaps assigned TRBD1 or TRBD2 (5 bases each). V lost 8 bases to trimming and J lost 4 bases, with 9 bases between them. CDR3 size: 11 residues. Germline V gives CDR1 SNHLY, CDR2 FYNNEI. As DNA, the CDR3 is TGTGCCAGCGGCAGGGAGTACGAGCAGTACTTC. Its protein is CASGREYEQYF.

The V and J genes are TRBV28 and TRBJ1-1; D gene unclear. V lost 2 bases, J lost 5 bases, and 9 bases lay in between. The length of the CDR3 is 13 residues. The V gene's germline CDR1 is MDHEN and CDR2 SYDVKM. CDR3 loop: CASSLPAATEAFF. CDR3 bases: TGTGCCAGCAGTTTACCGGCGGCGACTGAAGCTTTCTTT.

The chain employs TRBV6-5 and TRBJ1-1, with D possibly being TRBD1 (6 bases). The CDR3 consists of 13 residues. V was shortened by 7 bases and J by 1 base, with 10 bases between the two germline ends. Germline lookup yields CDR1 MNHEY and CDR2 SVGAGI. The CDR3 region has the DNA TGTGCCAGCACTTGGGACACGAACACTGAAGCTTTCTTT. As protein: CASTWDTNTEAFF.

The V call is TRBV2, the J call TRBJ1-2; 7 positions match TRBD1. This CDR3 is 15 amino acids long. V was pared by 7 bases and J by 0 bases, with 8 bases of the junction left unmatched. CDR1 and CDR2 from the germline V gene are SNHLY and FYNNEI. The CDR3 DNA follows: TGTGCCAGCATTCCCGGGGACAGAGCTAACTATGGCTACACCTTC. This codes for CASIPGDRANYGYTF.

This chain uses TRBV5-1 with TRBJ2-3; D is perhaps TRBD2 (6 bases). V was cut by 4 bases and J by 2 bases, with 11 bases left in between. CDR3 length equals 14 residues. Germline values: CDR1 SGHRS, CDR2 YFSETQ. The CDR3 DNA reads TGCGCCAGCAGCCCGGGGGACCCCACAGATACGCAGTATTTT. Protein: CASSPGDPTDTQYF.

The chain recombines TRBV7-2 with TRBJ2-3; D is uncertain. The V end lost 5 bases, the J end lost 0 bases, and 6 bases lay between the germline ends. The germline V gene encodes CDR1 SGHTA and CDR2 FQGNSA. The CDR3 runs 13 residues. The DNA of the CDR3 is TGTGCCAGCAGCGGGGTAAGCACAGATACGCAGTATTTT. It translates to CASSGVSTDTQYF.

The chain employs TRBV27 and TRBJ1-4, with a tentative D call TRBD1 (6 bases). Germline CDR1 MNHEY, CDR2 SMNVEV (reference sequence). This CDR3 region has 14 residues. V was cut by 10 bases and J by 6 bases, with 18 bases left in between. For the CDR3, the DNA is TGTGCCACCAGGGGACTAGGTAACGATGAAAAACTGTTTTTT. It encodes CATRGLGNDEKLFF.